The text below deals with one TCR beta chain. This sample includes further DNA sequences coding for the same CDR3. Sequencing used immunoSEQ multiplex PCR; TCRdb keeps in-frame clones, though not all of them. The table has roughly 2.5 million clones, 85% to 95% seen once. The source of the sample is a study of shared clonotypes between healthy human individuals. Germline V gene lookup returns CDR1 SGHNT and CDR2 YYREEE (reference sequence). CDR3 size: 14 residues. V was trimmed by 7 bases and J by 0 bases, leaving 10 bases between them. Source material: naive CD4+ T cells sorted from blood. Subset given: CD45RA+ positively selected. This TCR was sampled from a man younger than 35 in good health. This sequence joins TRBV5-4 and TRBJ2-2; the D gene is possibly TRBD1 (6 bases). DNA for the CDR3: TGTGCCAGCGGACGGACAGCGAACACCGGGGAGCTGTTTTTT. Residues: CASGRTANTGELFF.